This T cell receptor (beta chain) stems from a study of T cell responses to AZD1222 COVID-19 vaccine. The table came from immunoSEQ multiplex PCR; TCRdb's copy has only in-frame clones and leaves some out. In the table there are tens of thousands of clones, approximately 83% of which are singletons. Germline V gives CDR1 SGHNT, CDR2 YYREEE (reference sequence). This CDR3 has 14 residues. Trimming took 5 bases from V and 0 from J, leaving 6 bases between them. This clonotype was sampled from an adult who received the AZD1222 COVID-19 vaccine. The chain joins TRBV5-4 to TRBJ2-6, with D perhaps TRBD1 (6 bases). The specimen comprised peripheral blood, sampled 28 days after the second AZD1222 dose. CDR3 residues: CASRGASGANVLTF. The CDR3 region has the DNA TGTGCCAGCAGGGGGGCCTCTGGGGCCAACGTCCTGACTTTC. The complete variable domain, with remaining parts taken from reference TRBV5-4 and TRBJ2-6, reads ETGVTQSPTHLIKTRGQQVTLRCSSQSGHNTVSWYQQALGQGPQFIFQYYREEENGRGNFPPRFSGLQFPNYSSELNVNALELDDSALYLCASRGASGANVLTFGAGSRLTVL.